The following is a T cell receptor (beta chain) sequence with its context. Random hexamers were used to reverse transcribe an amount of about 0.5 to 1 ug RNA. TCRdb re-derived calls from the immunoSEQ multiplex PCR reads in MiXCR, one entry per CDR3 protein. Of under 200,000 distinct CDR3 sequences in the sample, around 94% were seen once. The sample is drawn from a study of CD8 T cells in Susac syndrome. The CDR3 length is 16 residues. With 4 bases clipped from V and 9 bases from J, the junction kept 10 bases outside the gene matches. Germline loops: CDR1 SQVTM, CDR2 ANQGSEA. The V and J genes are TRBV29-1 and TRBJ2-2; 14 nucleotides match TRBD2. Sequenced material: CD4+ T cells from PBMCs. This TCR was recovered from a human donor in good health. CDR3 DNA: TGCAGCGTTGTAGGAGGGACTAGCGGGGGTCAGAGGGAGCTGTTTTTT. Protein sequence: CSVVGGTSGGQRELFF.